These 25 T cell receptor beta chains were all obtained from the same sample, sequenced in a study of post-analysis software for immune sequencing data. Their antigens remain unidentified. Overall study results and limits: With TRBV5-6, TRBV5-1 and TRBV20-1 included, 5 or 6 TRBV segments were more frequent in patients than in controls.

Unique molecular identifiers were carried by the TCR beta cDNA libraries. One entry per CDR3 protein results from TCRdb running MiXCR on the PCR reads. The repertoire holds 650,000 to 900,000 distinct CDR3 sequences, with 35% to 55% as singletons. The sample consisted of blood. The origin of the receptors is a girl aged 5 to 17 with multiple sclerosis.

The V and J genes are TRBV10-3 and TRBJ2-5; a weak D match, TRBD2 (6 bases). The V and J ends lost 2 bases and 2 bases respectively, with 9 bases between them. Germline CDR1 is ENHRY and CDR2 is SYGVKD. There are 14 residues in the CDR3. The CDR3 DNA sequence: TGTGCCATCAGTGAGACGGGGGAGCAAGAGACCCAGTACTTC. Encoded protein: CAISETGEQETQYF.

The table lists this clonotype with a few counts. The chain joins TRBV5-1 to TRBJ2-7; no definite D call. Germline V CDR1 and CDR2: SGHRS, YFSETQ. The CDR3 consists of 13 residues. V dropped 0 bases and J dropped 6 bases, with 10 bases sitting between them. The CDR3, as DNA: TGCGCCAGCAGCTTGGCTGGCAGAAGCGAGCAGTACTTC. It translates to CASSLAGRSEQYF.

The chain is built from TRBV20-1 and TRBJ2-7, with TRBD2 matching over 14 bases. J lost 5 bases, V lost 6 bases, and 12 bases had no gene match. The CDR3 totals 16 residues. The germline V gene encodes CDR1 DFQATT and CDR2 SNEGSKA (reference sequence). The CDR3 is CSALTTSGRALDEQYF. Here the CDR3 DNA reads TGCAGTGCGCTAACGACTAGCGGGAGGGCCCTGGACGAGCAGTACTTC.

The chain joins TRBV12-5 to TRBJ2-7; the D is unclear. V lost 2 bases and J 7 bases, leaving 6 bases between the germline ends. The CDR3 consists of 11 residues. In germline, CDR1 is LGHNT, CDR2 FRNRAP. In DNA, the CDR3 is TGTGCTAGTGGTTTGAACTGGGAGCAGTACTTC. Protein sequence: CASGLNWEQYF.

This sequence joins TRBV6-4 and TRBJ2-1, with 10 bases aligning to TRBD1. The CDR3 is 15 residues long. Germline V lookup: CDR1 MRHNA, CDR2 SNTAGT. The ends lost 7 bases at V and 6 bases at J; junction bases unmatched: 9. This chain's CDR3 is CASIEGGTGVNEQFF. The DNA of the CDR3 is TGTGCCAGCATTGAGGGAGGGACAGGGGTCAATGAGCAGTTCTTC.

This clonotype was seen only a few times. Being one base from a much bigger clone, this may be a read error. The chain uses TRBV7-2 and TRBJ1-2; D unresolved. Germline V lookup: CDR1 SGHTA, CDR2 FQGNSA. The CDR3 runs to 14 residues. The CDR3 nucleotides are TGTGTCAGCAGCTTAGGCTGGGGAAGGTTCAATTACACCTTC. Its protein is CVSSLGWGRFNYTF. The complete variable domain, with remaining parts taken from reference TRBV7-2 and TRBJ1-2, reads GAGVSQSPSNKVTEKGKDVELRCDPISGHTALYWYRQSLGQGLEFLIYFQGNSAPDKSGLPSDRFSAERTGGSVSTLTIQRTQQEDSAVYLCVSSLGWGRFNYTFGSGTRLTVV.

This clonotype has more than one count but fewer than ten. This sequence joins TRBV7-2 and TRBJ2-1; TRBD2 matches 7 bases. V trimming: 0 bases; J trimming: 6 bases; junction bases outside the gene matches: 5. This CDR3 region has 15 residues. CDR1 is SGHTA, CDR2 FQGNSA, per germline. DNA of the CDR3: TGTGCCAGCAGCTTAGCTAGCGGGCTTGGCAATGAGCAGTTCTTC. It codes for CASSLASGLGNEQFF. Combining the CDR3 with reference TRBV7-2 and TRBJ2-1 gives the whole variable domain GAGVSQSPSNKVTEKGKDVELRCDPISGHTALYWYRQSLGQGLEFLIYFQGNSAPDKSGLPSDRFSAERTGGSVSTLTIQRTQQEDSAVYLCASSLASGLGNEQFFGPGTRLTVL.

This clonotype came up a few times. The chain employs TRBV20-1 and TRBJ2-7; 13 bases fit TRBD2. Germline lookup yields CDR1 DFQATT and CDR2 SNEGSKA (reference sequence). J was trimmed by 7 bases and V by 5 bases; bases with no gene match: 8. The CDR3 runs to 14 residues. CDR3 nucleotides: TGCAGTGCTGCCGGGACTAGCGGGACTTGGGAGCAGTACTTC. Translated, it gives CSAAGTSGTWEQYF.

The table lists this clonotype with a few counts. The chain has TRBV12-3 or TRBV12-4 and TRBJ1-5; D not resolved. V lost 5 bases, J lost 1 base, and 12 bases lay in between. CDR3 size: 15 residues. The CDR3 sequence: CASSPSRRSNQPQHF. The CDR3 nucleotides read TGTGCCAGCAGTCCCTCCCGCAGGAGCAATCAGCCCCAGCATTTT.

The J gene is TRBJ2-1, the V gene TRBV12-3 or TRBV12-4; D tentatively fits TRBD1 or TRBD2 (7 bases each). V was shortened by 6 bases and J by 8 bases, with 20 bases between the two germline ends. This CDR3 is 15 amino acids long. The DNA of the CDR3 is TGTGCCAGCAGGCCCCCAGGGGGGAGGGCCGATGAGCAGTTCTTC. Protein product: CASRPPGGRADEQFF.

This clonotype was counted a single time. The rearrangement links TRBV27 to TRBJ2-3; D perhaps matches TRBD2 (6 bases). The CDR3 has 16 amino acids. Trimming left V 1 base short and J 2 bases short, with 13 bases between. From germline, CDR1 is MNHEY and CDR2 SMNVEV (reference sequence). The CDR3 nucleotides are TGTGCCAGCAGTTTATTACTAACGGGAGCCACAGATACGCAGTATTTT. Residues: CASSLLLTGATDTQYF.

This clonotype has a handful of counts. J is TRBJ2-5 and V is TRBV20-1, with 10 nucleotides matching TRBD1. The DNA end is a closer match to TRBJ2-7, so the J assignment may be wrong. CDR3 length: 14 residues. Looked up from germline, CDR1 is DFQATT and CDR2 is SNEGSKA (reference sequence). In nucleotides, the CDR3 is TGCAGTGCCCACGGGACAGGGGTGTTCAACGAGCAGTACTTC. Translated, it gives CSAHGTGVFNEQYF.

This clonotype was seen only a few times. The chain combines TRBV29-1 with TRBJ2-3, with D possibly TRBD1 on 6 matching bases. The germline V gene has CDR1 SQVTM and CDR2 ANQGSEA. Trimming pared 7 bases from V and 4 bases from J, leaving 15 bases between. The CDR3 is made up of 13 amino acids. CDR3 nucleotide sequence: TGCAGCGCCGCTGGACAGAGCCCAGATACGCAGTATTTT. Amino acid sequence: CSAAGQSPDTQYF.

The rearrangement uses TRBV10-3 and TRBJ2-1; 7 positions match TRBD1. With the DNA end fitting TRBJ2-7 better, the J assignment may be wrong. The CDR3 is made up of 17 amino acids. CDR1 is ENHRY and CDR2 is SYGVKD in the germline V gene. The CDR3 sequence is CAISEPQDRNPYNEQYF. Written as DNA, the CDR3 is TGTGCCATCAGTGAGCCTCAGGACAGGAACCCCTACAATGAGCAGTACTTC.

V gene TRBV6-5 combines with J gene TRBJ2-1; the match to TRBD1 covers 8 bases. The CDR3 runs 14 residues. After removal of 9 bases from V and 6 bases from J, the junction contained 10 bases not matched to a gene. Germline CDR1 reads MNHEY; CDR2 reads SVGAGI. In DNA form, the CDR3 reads TGTGCCAGTACCAGACGGACAGGGTCCAATGAGCAGTTCTTC. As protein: CASTRRTGSNEQFF.

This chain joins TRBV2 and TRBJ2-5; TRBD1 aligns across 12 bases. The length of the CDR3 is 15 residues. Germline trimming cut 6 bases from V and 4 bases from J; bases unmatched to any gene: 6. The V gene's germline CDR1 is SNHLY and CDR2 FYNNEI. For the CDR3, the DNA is TGTGCCAGCAGAGCCGGGACAGGGGGCAGAGAGACCCAGTACTTC. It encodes CASRAGTGGRETQYF.

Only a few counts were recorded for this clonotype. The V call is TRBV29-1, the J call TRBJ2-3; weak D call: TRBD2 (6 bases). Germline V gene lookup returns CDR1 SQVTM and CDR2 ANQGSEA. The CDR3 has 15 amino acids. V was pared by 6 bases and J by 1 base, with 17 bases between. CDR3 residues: CSVIGTPYGTDTQYF. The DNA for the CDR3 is TGCAGCGTGATCGGGACTCCCTATGGCACAGATACGCAGTATTTT.

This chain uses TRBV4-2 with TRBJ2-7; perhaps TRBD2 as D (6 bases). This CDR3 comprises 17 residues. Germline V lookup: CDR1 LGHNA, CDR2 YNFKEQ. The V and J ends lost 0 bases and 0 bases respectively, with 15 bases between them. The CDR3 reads CASSQEQVAGSSYEQYF. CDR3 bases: TGTGCCAGCAGCCAAGAACAGGTTGCCGGGAGCTCCTACGAGCAGTACTTC.

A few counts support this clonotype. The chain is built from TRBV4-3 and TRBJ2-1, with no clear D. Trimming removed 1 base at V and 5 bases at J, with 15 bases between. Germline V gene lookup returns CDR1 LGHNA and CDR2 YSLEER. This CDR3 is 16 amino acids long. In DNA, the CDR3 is TGCGCCAGCAGCCAAGCGGGTAGAGCCCTCCACAATGAGCAGTTCTTC. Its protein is CASSQAGRALHNEQFF.

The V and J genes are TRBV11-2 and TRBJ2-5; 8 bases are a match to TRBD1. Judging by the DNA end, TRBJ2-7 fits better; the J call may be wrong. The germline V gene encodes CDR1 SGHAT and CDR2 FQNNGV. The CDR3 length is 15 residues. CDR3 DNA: TGTGCCAGCAGCTTAGGCAGGGGGCAATCCTACGAGCAGTACTTC. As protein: CASSLGRGQSYEQYF.

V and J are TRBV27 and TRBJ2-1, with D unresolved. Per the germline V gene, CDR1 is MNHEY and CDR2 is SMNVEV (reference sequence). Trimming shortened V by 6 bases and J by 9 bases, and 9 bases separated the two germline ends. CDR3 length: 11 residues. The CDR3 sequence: CASSHLSEQFF. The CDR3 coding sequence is TGTGCCAGCAGCCACCTAAGTGAGCAGTTCTTC.

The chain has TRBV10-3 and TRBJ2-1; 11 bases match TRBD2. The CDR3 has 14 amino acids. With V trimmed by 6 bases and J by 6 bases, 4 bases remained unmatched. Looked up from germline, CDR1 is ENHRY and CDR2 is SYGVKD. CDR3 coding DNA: TGTGCCATCAGCGGGACTAGCGGTGGCAATGAGCAGTTCTTC. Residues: CAISGTSGGNEQFF.

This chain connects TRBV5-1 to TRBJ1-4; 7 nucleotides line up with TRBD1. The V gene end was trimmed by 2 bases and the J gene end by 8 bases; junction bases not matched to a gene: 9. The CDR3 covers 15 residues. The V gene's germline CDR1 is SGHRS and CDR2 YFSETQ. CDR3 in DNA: TGCGCCAGCAGCTTAACCGGGACAGTAGGGGAAAAACTGTTTTTT. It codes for CASSLTGTVGEKLFF.

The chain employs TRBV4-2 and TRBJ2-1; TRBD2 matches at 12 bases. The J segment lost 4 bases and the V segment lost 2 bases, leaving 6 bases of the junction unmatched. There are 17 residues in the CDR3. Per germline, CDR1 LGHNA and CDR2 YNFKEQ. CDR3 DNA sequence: TGTGCCAGCAGCCAACTCCCCGGGACTAGCGGGTACAATGAGCAGTTCTTC. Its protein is CASSQLPGTSGYNEQFF.

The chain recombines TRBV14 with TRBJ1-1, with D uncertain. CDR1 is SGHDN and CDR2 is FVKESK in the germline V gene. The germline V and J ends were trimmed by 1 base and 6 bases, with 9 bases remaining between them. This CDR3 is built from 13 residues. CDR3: CASSQGLQPEAFF. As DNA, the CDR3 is TGTGCCAGCAGCCAAGGGTTGCAGCCTGAAGCTTTCTTT. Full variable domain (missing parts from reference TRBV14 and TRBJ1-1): EAGVTQFPSHSVIEKGQTVTLRCDPISGHDNLYWYRRVMGKEIKFLLHFVKESKQDESGMPNNRFLAERTGGTYSTLKVQPAELEDSGVYFCASSQGLQPEAFFGQGTRLTVV.